The 28 T cell receptor beta chains reported below all come from one sample, sequenced in a study of glioma-infiltrating T cells. The iRepertoire nested amplicon-rescue multiplex PCR amplified TCR alpha and beta CDR3s from RNA. TCRdb re-called the multiplex PCR reads with MiXCR, one entry per CDR3 protein. The data show roughly 190,000 distinct CDR3 sequences, roughly 32% seen once. The sequenced sample consisted of glioma tissue, nonneoplastic brain tissue, or PBMCs (not recorded which). The receptors here all came from a human donor with low-grade glioma or glioblastoma, undergoing nonglioma brain surgery, or in good health (not recorded which).

Ten or more counts support this clonotype. CDR3 bases: TGTGCCAGCAGCCACGACAAACCTGTCAAAGTGACCCAGTACTTC. Translation gives CASSHDKPVKVTQYF. The V call is TRBV11-2, the J call TRBJ2-5; D not resolved. CDR3 length: 15 residues. V lost 5 bases and J 7 bases, leaving 20 bases between the germline ends. Germline CDR1 SGHAT, CDR2 FQNNGV.

This clonotype has ten or more counts. The chain joins TRBV27 to TRBJ2-7, with D possibly matching TRBD2 (6 bases). This CDR3 comprises 14 residues. V lost 2 bases and J lost 3, with 11 bases in between. Germline V lookup: CDR1 MNHEY, CDR2 SMNVEV (reference sequence). The CDR3 region has the DNA TGTGCCAGCAGTTTAAGGAGGGAAGGCTACGAGCAGTACTTC. The encoded protein is CASSLRREGYEQYF.

The V call is TRBV11-2, the J call TRBJ2-3; no clear D. The CDR3 runs 13 residues. The ends were cut back, 2 bases at V and 8 bases at J, with 11 bases in the middle. The germline V gene encodes CDR1 SGHAT and CDR2 FQNNGV. The CDR3 region has the DNA TGTGCCAGCAGCTTACTGGTTGTAGGTACGCAGTATTTT. Its protein product is CASSLLVVGTQYF. The full variable domain, completed using reference TRBV11-2 and TRBJ2-3, is EAGVAQSPRYKIIEKRQSVAFWCNPISGHATLYWYQQILGQGPKLLIQFQNNGVVDDSQLPKDRFSAERLKGVDSTLKIQPAKLEDSAVYLCASSLLVVGTQYFGPGTRLTVL.

About this clonotype: A much more abundant neighbour one base away suggests this may be a read error. The chain employs TRBV2 and TRBJ2-2, with a possible D match to TRBD2 (5 bases). CDR3 length equals 15 residues. The germline V gene has CDR1 SNHLY and CDR2 FYNNEI. The CDR3 sequence is CARSERLADTGELFF. The CDR3 DNA sequence: TGTGCCAGAAGTGAGAGGCTAGCCGACACCGGGGAGCTGTTTTTT.

Details on this clonotype: A much bigger clone sits one base away, suggesting this may be a read error. V usage is TRBV19 and J usage is TRBJ2-2; tentatively, D is TRBD1 or TRBD2 (5 bases each). Germline V lookup: CDR1 LNHDA, CDR2 SQIVND (reference sequence). The CDR3 runs to 15 residues. CDR3 DNA: TGTGCCAGTAGTATAGACAGGGCGAACACCGGGGAGCGGTTTTTT. This encodes CASSIDRANTGERFF.

A remark on this clonotype: With a much larger clone just one base away, this may be a read error. The rearrangement links TRBV7-2 to TRBJ2-2, with D perhaps matching TRBD2 (6 bases). CDR1 SGHTA and CDR2 FQGNSA come from the germline V gene. The CDR3 is 14 amino acids. The CDR3 spells CASSLAANTGGLFF. The CDR3 DNA reads TGTGCCAGCAGCTTAGCTGCGAACACCGGGGGGCTGTTTTTT.

J is TRBJ1-1 and V is TRBV20-1; unclear D gene. Germline CDR1 DFQATT, CDR2 SNEGSKA (reference sequence). With 2 bases removed from V and 10 bases from J, the gap between germline ends came to 20 bases. There are 14 residues in the CDR3. CDR3 bases: TGCAGTGCTAGACATCCCCCCAGCGCGGTTAGAGCTTTCTTT. It yields the protein CSARHPPSAVRAFF.

As for this clonotype: This sequence may be a read error, since a much larger clone differs from it by one base. The chain links TRBV4-1 to TRBJ1-5; 9 bases are a match to TRBD1. The CDR3 totals 16 residues. The V and J ends lost 3 bases and 8 bases, in that order; junction bases with no gene match: 11. Germline V CDR1 and CDR2: MGHRA, YSYEKL. CDR3 protein: CASSHLGQGISKPQHF. The DNA for the CDR3 is TGCGCCAGCAGCCACCTGGGACAGGGCATAAGCAAGCCCCAGCATTTT.

This clonotype was found many times. The chain recombines TRBV7-2 with TRBJ2-4; D not certain. V was shortened by 1 base and J by 7 bases, with 5 bases between the two germline ends. Germline lookup yields CDR1 SGHTA and CDR2 FQGNSA. The CDR3 has 12 residues. CDR3: CASSLVGNIQYF. CDR3 in DNA: TGTGCCAGCAGCTTAGTTGGGAACATTCAGTACTTC.

V usage is TRBV7-9 and J usage is TRBJ2-5; D might be TRBD1 (6 bases). Germline CDR1 SEHNR, CDR2 FQNEAQ (reference sequence). The CDR3 spans 13 residues. The V end was cut by 5 bases, the J end by 3 bases, with 10 bases between. The CDR3 loop is CASSPNREETQYF. CDR3 nucleotides: TGTGCCAGCAGCCCAAACAGGGAAGAGACCCAGTACTTC.

The chain employs TRBV2 and TRBJ2-7; 7 bases fit TRBD2. Germline CDR1 and CDR2: SNHLY and FYNNEI. V shed 3 bases and J 2 bases; nucleotides not matched to a gene: 1. The CDR3 has 13 amino acids. The CDR3 sequence: CASSDGRTYEQYF. DNA for the CDR3: TGTGCCAGCAGTGACGGGAGGACCTACGAGCAGTACTTC.

A remark on this clonotype: This sequence may be a read error, since a much larger clone differs from it by one base. CDR3: CASSALAGGPRHTDTQYF. The CDR3 region has the DNA TGTGCCAGCAGCGCGCTAGCGGGAGGGCCGAGACACACAGATACGCAGTATTTT. V usage is TRBV6-5 and J usage is TRBJ2-3; 12 nucleotides match TRBD2. Germline CDR1 and CDR2: MNHEY and SVGAGI. The V segment lost 6 bases and the J segment 2 bases; nucleotides outside the gene matches: 12. CDR3 length equals 18 residues.

V is TRBV7-2 and J is TRBJ2-3; possibly TRBD1 for D (5 bases). CDR3 length equals 16 residues. Trimming removed 1 base at V and 2 bases at J, with 13 bases between. Germline CDR1 and CDR2: SGHTA and FQGNSA. The DNA for the CDR3 is TGTGCCAGCAGCTTAGTGTCGAGTGGGGCCACAGATACGCAGTATTTT. As protein: CASSLVSSGATDTQYF. Using reference TRBV7-2 and TRBJ2-3 for the parts outside the CDR3, the full variable domain is GAGVSQSPSNKVTEKGKDVELRCDPISGHTALYWYRQSLGQGLEFLIYFQGNSAPDKSGLPSDRFSAERTGGSVSTLTIQRTQQEDSAVYLCASSLVSSGATDTQYFGPGTRLTVL.

This clonotype was seen at least ten times. The V call is TRBV4-1, the J call TRBJ1-5; possible D gene TRBD1, 6 bases. The CDR3 is made up of 15 amino acids. The V gene lost 0 bases and the J gene lost 9 bases, with 15 bases spanning the gap. The germline V gene encodes CDR1 MGHRA and CDR2 YSYEKL. The CDR3 here is CASSQDRGLRTPQHF. The CDR3 nucleotides read TGCGCCAGCAGCCAAGACAGGGGCTTGAGGACGCCCCAGCATTTT.

The chain employs TRBV6-2 or TRBV6-3 and TRBJ2-1; 10 bases fit TRBD2. V was clipped by 0 bases and J by 3 bases; unmatched bases: 5. Per the germline V gene, CDR1 is MNHEY and CDR2 is SVGEGT. This CDR3 region has 17 residues. As DNA, the CDR3 is TGTGCCAGCAGTTACTCCGGACTAGCGGAGATCTACAATGAGCAGTTCTTC. Translated, it gives CASSYSGLAEIYNEQFF.

This chain uses TRBV29-1 with TRBJ2-3, with 11 bases identical to TRBD2. Germline V gene sequence: CDR1 SQVTM, CDR2 ANQGSEA. This CDR3 contains 16 residues. V gave up 6 bases and J gave up 0 bases; unmatched junction bases: 8. The CDR3 loop reads CSVAGTSGTSTDTQYF. CDR3 DNA sequence: TGCAGCGTCGCCGGGACTAGCGGTACTAGCACAGATACGCAGTATTTT.

This clonotype occurred a few times. The chain is built from TRBV29-1 and TRBJ1-2; TRBD1 aligns across 8 bases. Germline lookup yields CDR1 SQVTM and CDR2 ANQGSEA. J lost 2 bases, V lost 4 bases, and 0 bases had no gene match. The length of the CDR3 is 12 residues. The CDR3 region is CSVGQGNYGYTF. The DNA of the CDR3 is TGCAGCGTTGGACAGGGGAACTATGGCTACACCTTC.

CDR3 loop: CASSEGSYNEQFF. CDR3 in DNA: TGTGCCAGTAGTGAAGGCTCCTACAATGAGCAGTTCTTC. The chain joins TRBV19 to TRBJ2-7, with D uncertain. The end of the DNA aligns better with TRBJ2-1, so the J call may be wrong. Germline V gives CDR1 LNHDA, CDR2 SQIVND (reference sequence). The CDR3 has 13 amino acids.

The V call is TRBV27, the J call TRBJ2-5, with TRBD2 matching 10 bases. Germline V CDR1 and CDR2: MNHEY, SMNVEV (reference sequence). The junction had 2 bases not matched to a gene; V was cut back by 3 bases and J by 1 base. This CDR3 contains 15 residues. CDR3 nucleotides: TGTGCCAGCAGTTTCCGGACTAGCGGCCAAGAGACCCAGTACTTC. Its translation is CASSFRTSGQETQYF.

In this sample, this clonotype turned up many times. The rearrangement uses TRBV2 and TRBJ2-7; 9 bases align to TRBD2. The V and J ends lost 6 bases and 3 bases, in that order; junction bases with no gene match: 9. The CDR3 consists of 15 residues. Germline loops: CDR1 SNHLY, CDR2 FYNNEI. The CDR3 region is CASSAGSGSFYEQYF. The CDR3 nucleotides read TGTGCCAGCAGCGCGGGTAGCGGGAGTTTCTACGAGCAGTACTTC.

This clonotype was seen many times. This chain uses TRBV7-3 with TRBJ2-1; 8 nucleotides line up with TRBD1. Germline trimming cut 4 bases from V and 7 bases from J; bases unmatched to any gene: 6. Looked up from germline, CDR1 is SGHTA and CDR2 is FQGTGA. CDR3 length: 14 residues. In DNA form, the CDR3 reads TGTGCCAGCAGCTCCGGACAGGGCGGAAATGAGCAGTTCTTC. Translated, it gives CASSSGQGGNEQFF.

This clonotype has ten or more counts. The CDR3 region has the DNA TGTGCCAGCAGCATTGGATTGGGGAACTATGGCTACACCTTC. Its translation is CASSIGLGNYGYTF. The chain has TRBV5-4 and TRBJ1-2; D call uncertain. The CDR3 contains 14 residues. Per germline, CDR1 SGHNT and CDR2 YYREEE (reference sequence). Trimming removed 4 bases at V and 2 bases at J, with 12 bases between. Full variable domain (remainder filled in from reference TRBV5-4 and TRBJ1-2): ETGVTQSPTHLIKTRGQQVTLRCSSQSGHNTVSWYQQALGQGPQFIFQYYREEENGRGNFPPRFSGLQFPNYSSELNVNALELDDSALYLCASSIGLGNYGYTFGSGTRLTVV.

Many counts were recorded for this clonotype. This chain uses TRBV19 with TRBJ2-7; 12 bases match TRBD2. V lost 4 bases and J lost 6; bases outside the gene matches: 7. Germline V lookup: CDR1 LNHDA, CDR2 SQIVND (reference sequence). The CDR3 is 15 amino acids. The CDR3 sequence: CASSTPGLAGPEQYF. As DNA, the CDR3 is TGTGCCAGTAGTACTCCGGGACTAGCGGGTCCCGAGCAGTACTTC.

The V gene is TRBV5-1, the J gene TRBJ2-1; 7 bases map to TRBD2. V was pared by 1 base and J by 0 bases, with 4 bases of the junction left unmatched. The V gene's germline CDR1 is SGHRS and CDR2 YFSETQ. The CDR3 consists of 16 residues. The CDR3 region is CASSLSSGPSYNEQFF. CDR3 nucleotides: TGCGCCAGCAGCTTGTCTAGCGGACCCTCCTACAATGAGCAGTTCTTC.

The J gene is TRBJ1-2, the V gene TRBV29-1; 10 nucleotides match TRBD1. The CDR3 is 13 amino acids. Unmatched junction bases numbered 3, after V lost 3 bases and J lost 5 bases. The germline V gene has CDR1 SQVTM and CDR2 ANQGSEA. The CDR3 protein is CSVEGTGVYGYTF. Written as DNA, the CDR3 is TGCAGCGTTGAGGGGACAGGGGTATATGGCTACACCTTC.

In this sample, this clonotype turned up many times. The chain links TRBV28 to TRBJ2-5, with 8 bases aligning to TRBD1. The germline CDR1 and CDR2 sequences are MDHEN and SYDVKM. This CDR3 is 14 amino acids long. V gave up 6 bases and J gave up 3 bases; unmatched junction bases: 6. The CDR3 DNA is TGTGCCAGCAGGCGGGACAGGCACGAAGAGACCCAGTACTTC. Its translation is CASRRDRHEETQYF.

This clonotype was counted ten times or more. This sequence joins TRBV6-1 and TRBJ1-2; possibly TRBD1 for D (6 bases). Germline V CDR1 and CDR2: MNHNS, SASEGT. With 10 bases removed from V and 2 bases from J, the gap between germline ends came to 17 bases. CDR3 length equals 14 residues. This chain's CDR3 is CATGRGVGNYGYTF. CDR3 DNA sequence: TGTGCCACGGGCAGGGGAGTTGGAAACTATGGCTACACCTTC.

J is TRBJ2-7 and V is TRBV7-2; 8 bases agree with TRBD2. Trimming took 4 bases from V and 1 from J; bases not matched to a gene: 6. Germline V lookup: CDR1 SGHTA, CDR2 FQGNSA. The CDR3 runs to 15 residues. CDR3 DNA: TGTGCCAGCAGCTGGAGCGGGAGCGGGTCCTACGAGCAGTACTTC. Translated: CASSWSGSGSYEQYF.